This T cell receptor (beta chain) was retrieved from a study of T cells in Graves' hyperthyroidism and ophthalmopathy. Study-wide results and limits: In the blood, most expanded thyroid clonotypes above 0.001 appeared as well. A model of 13 V-J features distinguished ophthalmopathy from stable hyperthyroidism.

With respect to this clonotype: Antigen: not known.

The V gene's germline CDR1 is MNHNS and CDR2 SASEGT. The CDR3 totals 14 residues. The junction had 5 bases not matched to a gene; V was cut back by 5 bases and J by 1 base. From RNA transcripts, TCR beta CDR3 regions were amplified. An initial round of RT-PCR targeting the TCR CDR3 relied on the HTBI primer set. TCRdb fed the multiplex PCR reads into MiXCR, producing one record per CDR3 protein. The table has some 350,000 distinct CDR3 sequences, about a fifth seen once. The gene calls are TRBV6-1 and TRBJ2-7, with 7 bases that match TRBD1. Sequenced sample: blood. The receptor comes from a woman aged 18-29 years with Graves' hyperthyroidism. The CDR3 DNA reads as TGTGCCAGCAGTCCACAGACAGGGTCCTACGAGCAGTACTTC. Translated, it gives CASSPQTGSYEQYF.